This T cell receptor (beta chain) was found in a study of cytomegalovirus exposure and HLA in healthy donors. Study-level points and caveats: Associated with HLA alleles at 0.05 false discovery rate in a later analysis were 17,000 or so TCR beta sequences. TCR beta chains numbering more than 150 were designated cytomegalovirus-associated.

The CDR3 is made up of 17 amino acids. Trimming took off 5 bases at V and 3 bases at J, with 20 bases between the two ends. Germline CDR1 SGHTA, CDR2 FQGNSA. The PCR contained 60 Vbeta and 13 Jbeta primers. Sequencing was performed with immunoSEQ multiplex PCR; in TCRdb, only in-frame clones are kept and a portion is missing. The data contain 130,000 or so clones, roughly 74% of them singletons. Remarks on this clone: Antigen specificity is unknown.

The specimen sequenced was PBMCs. The chain joins TRBV7-2 to TRBJ2-1; D remains unclear. The TCR comes from a male donor in good health and CMV-seronegative. The CDR3, as DNA: TGTGCCAGCAGCCCTTACGCCGGGTCTCCAAACTACAATGAGCAGTTCTTC. This encodes CASSPYAGSPNYNEQFF.